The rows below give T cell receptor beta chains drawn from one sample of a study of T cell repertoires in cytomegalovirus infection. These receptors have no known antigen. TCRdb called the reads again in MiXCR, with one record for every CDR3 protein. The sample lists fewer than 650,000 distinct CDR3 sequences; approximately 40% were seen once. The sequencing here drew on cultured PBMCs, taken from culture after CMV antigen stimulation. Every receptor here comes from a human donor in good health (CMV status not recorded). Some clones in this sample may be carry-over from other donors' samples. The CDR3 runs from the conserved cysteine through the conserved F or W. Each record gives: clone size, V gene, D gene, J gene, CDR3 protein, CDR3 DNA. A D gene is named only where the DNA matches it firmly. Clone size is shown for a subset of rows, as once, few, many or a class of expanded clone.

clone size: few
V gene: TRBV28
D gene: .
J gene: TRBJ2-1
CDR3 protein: CASSFQGGASYNEQFF
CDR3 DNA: TGTGCCAGCAGTTTCCAAGGCGGAGCCTCCTACAATGAGCAGTTCTTC

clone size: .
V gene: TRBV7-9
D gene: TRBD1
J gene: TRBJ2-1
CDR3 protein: CASSSYRQGAGEQFF
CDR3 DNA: TGTGCCAGCAGCTCTTATCGACAGGGGGCGGGTGAGCAGTTCTTC

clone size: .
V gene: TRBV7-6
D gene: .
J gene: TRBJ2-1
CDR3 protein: CASSLVPREGAGNEQFF
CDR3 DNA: TGTGCCAGCAGCTTAGTCCCCAGGGAGGGGGCGGGGAATGAGCAGTTCTTC

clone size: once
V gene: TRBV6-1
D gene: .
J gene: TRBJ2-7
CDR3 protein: CASSRPDYEQYF
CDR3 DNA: TGTGCCAGCAGTCGCCCAGACTACGAGCAGTACTTC

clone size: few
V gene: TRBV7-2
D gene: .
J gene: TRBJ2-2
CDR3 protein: CASSSLSGSQVGELFF
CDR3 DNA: TGTGCCAGCAGCTCCCTGAGCGGTTCGCAGGTCGGGGAGCTGTTTTTT

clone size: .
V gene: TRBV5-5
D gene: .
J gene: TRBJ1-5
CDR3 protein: CASSQNPVFTGSNQPQHF
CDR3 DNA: TGTGCCAGCAGCCAAAATCCAGTGTTCACGGGTAGCAATCAGCCCCAGCATTTT

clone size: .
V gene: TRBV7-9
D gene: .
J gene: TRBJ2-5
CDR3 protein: CASSIPSQETQYF
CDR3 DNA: TGTGCCAGCAGTATACCGTCCCAAGAGACCCAGTACTTC

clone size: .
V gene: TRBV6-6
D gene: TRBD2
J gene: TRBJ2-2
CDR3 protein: CASSALAGEVGELFF
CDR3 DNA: TGTGCCAGCAGTGCACTAGCGGGGGAGGTCGGGGAGCTGTTTTTT

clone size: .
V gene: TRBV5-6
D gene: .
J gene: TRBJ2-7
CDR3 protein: CASTPIGQIHEQYF
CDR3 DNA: TGTGCCAGCACCCCAATAGGCCAGATCCACGAGCAGTACTTC

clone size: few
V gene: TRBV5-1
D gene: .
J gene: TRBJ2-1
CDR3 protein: CASSLVGGPRNEQFF
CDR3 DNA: TGCGCCAGCAGCTTGGTTGGGGGGCCCCGCAATGAGCAGTTCTTC

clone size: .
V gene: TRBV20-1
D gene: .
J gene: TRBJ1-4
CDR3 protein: CSARGRSMVLDEKLFF
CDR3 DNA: TGCAGTGCTAGGGGCCGCAGCATGGTGTTAGATGAAAAACTGTTTTTT

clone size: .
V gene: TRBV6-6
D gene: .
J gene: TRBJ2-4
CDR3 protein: CASSYSSLAKNIQYF
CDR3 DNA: TGTGCCAGCAGTTACTCCTCACTAGCCAAAAACATTCAGTACTTC

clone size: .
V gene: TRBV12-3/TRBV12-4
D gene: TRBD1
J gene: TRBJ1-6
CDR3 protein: CASRDRANSPLHF
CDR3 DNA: TGTGCCAGCAGGGACAGGGCTAATTCACCCCTCCACTTT

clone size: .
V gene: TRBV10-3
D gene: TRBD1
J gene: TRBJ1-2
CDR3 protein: CAISERVDRGNYGYTF
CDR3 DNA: TGTGCCATCAGTGAGAGAGTTGACAGGGGTAACTATGGCTACACCTTC

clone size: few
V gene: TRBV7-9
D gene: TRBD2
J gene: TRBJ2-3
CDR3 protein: CATQLAGGADTQYF
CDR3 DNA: TGTGCCACTCAACTAGCGGGGGGGGCAGATACGCAGTATTTT

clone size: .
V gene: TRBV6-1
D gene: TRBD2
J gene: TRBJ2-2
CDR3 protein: CASSLAGLGELFF
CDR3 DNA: TGTGCCAGCAGCCTAGCGGGCTTGGGGGAGCTGTTTTTT

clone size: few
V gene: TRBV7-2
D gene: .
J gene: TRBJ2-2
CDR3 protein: CASSLVGGNLGELFF
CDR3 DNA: TGTGCCAGCAGCTTAGTCGGGGGCAACCTCGGGGAGCTGTTTTTT

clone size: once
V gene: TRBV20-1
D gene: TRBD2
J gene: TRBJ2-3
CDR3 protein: CSARDLSGRGDTQYF
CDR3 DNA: TGCAGTGCTAGAGATCTAAGCGGGAGGGGAGATACGCAGTATTTT

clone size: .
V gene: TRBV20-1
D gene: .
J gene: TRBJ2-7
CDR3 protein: CSARDWSRDGSYEQYF
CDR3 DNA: TGCAGTGCTAGAGATTGGAGCCGGGACGGGTCGTACGAGCAGTACTTC

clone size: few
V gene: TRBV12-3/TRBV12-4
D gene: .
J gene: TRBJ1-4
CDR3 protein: CASSSGHRLFF
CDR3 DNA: TGTGCCAGCAGTTCCGGACATCGATTGTTTTTT

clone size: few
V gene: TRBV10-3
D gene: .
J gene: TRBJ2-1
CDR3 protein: CAISYPGAASYNEQFF
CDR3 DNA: TGTGCCATCAGTTATCCTGGTGCAGCATCCTACAATGAGCAGTTCTTC

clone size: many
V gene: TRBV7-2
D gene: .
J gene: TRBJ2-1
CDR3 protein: CASSLAFQGSYNEQFF
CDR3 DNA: TGTGCCAGCAGCTTAGCGTTCCAGGGGAGTTACAATGAGCAGTTCTTC

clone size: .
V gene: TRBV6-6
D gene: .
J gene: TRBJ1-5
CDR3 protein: CASSYSRGRDQPQHF
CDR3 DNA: TGTGCCAGCAGTTACTCACGGGGGCGGGATCAGCCCCAGCATTTT

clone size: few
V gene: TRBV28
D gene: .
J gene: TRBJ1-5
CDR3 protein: CASSLSVQSQHF
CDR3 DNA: TGTGCCAGCAGTTTATCGGTCCAGTCACAGCATTTT

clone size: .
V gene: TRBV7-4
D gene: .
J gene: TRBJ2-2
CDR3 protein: CARQQTGELFF
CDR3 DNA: TGTGCCAGACAGCAGACCGGGGAGCTGTTTTTT

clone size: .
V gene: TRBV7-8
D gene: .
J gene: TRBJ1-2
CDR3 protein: CASSPAVSGSGTYGYTF
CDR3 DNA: TGTGCCAGCAGCCCCGCGGTGTCGGGGTCCGGGACCTATGGCTACACCTTC

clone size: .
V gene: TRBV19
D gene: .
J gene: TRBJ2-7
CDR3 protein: CASSIREYEQYF
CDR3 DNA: TGTGCCAGTAGTATCAGGGAGTACGAGCAGTACTTC

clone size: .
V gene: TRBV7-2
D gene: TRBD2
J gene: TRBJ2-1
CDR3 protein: CASSFALSGTSPTYFYNEQFF
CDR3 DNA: TGTGCCAGCAGTTTTGCCCTTTCCGGGACTAGTCCTACATACTTCTACAATGAGCAGTTCTTC

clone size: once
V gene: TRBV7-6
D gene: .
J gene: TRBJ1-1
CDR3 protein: CASSLLGIQGWITREDLGTEAFF
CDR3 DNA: TGTGCCAGCAGCTTATTGGGAATTCAGGGTTGGATAACTCGGGAGGATTTAGGCACTGAAGCTTTCTTT

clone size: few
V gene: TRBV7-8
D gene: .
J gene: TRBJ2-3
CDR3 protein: CASSIRVGTDTQYF
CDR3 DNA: TGTGCCAGCAGCATCAGGGTCGGGACAGATACGCAGTATTTT

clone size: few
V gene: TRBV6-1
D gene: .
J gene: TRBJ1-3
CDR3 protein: CASVTSWGNTIYF
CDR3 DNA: TGTGCCAGCGTGACTTCTTGGGGAAACACCATATATTTT

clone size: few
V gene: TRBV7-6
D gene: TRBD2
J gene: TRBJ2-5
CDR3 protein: CASSLTSGRKETQYF
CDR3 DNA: TGTGCCAGCAGCCTAACTAGCGGGAGGAAAGAGACCCAGTACTTC

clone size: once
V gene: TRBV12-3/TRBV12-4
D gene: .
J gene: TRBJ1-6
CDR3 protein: CASSSDSKLPLHF
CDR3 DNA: TGTGCCAGCAGTTCGGACAGCAAGTTACCCCTCCACTTT

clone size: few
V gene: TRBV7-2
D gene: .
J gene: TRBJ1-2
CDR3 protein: CASTRGRDYGYTF
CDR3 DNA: TGTGCCAGCACTCGGGGCAGAGACTATGGCTACACCTTC

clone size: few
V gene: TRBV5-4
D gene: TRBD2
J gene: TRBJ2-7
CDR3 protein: CASSVTGTSADEQYF
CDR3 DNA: TGTGCCAGCAGCGTAACCGGGACTAGCGCGGACGAGCAGTACTTC

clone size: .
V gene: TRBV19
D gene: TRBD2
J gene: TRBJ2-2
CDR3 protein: CASRSGRSTGELFF
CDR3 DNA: TGTGCCAGTAGAAGCGGGAGATCCACCGGGGAGCTGTTTTTT

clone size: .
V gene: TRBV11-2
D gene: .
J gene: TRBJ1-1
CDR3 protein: CASSLEVFGTEAFF
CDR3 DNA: TGTGCCAGCAGCTTAGAAGTGTTCGGCACTGAAGCTTTCTTT

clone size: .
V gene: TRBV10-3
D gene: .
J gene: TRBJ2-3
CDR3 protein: CAISLQLTQADTQYF
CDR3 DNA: TGTGCCATCAGCCTGCAGCTAACCCAGGCAGATACGCAGTATTTT

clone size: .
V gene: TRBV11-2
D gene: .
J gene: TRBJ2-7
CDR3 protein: CASSALGGGYEQYF
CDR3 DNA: TGTGCCAGCAGCGCCCTAGGGGGAGGGTACGAGCAGTACTTC

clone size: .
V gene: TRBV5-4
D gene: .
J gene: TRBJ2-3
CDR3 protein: CASSCPGPTTTICTDTQYF
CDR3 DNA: TGTGCCAGCAGCTGCCCGGGACCAACAACCACCATTTGCACAGATACGCAGTATTTT

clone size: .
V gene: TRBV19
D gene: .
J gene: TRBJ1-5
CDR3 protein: CASTPRGGPGQPQHF
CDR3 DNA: TGTGCCAGTACCCCCCGCGGGGGGCCGGGTCAGCCCCAGCATTTT

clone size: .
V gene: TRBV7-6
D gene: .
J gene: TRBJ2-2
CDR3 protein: CASSSLWGSGELFF
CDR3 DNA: TGTGCCAGCAGCTCCCTTTGGGGGTCCGGGGAGCTGTTTTTT

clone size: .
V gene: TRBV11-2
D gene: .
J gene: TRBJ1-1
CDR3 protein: CASSLYGRTEAFF
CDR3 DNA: TGTGCCAGCAGCTTATACGGAAGGACTGAAGCTTTCTTT

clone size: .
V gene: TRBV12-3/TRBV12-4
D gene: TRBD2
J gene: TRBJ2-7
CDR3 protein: CASSLEASGRAVQYF
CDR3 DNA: TGTGCCAGCAGTTTGGAGGCTAGCGGGAGAGCTGTGCAGTACTTC

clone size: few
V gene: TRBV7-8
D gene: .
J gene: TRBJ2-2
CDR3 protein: CASSLRTAGLSGLFF
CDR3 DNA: TGTGCCAGCAGCCTAAGAACAGCGGGCTTAAGTGGGCTGTTTTTT

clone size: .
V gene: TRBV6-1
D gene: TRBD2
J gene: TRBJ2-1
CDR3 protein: CASRDTSGKYNEQFF
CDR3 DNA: TGTGCCAGCAGAGATACTAGCGGGAAATACAATGAGCAGTTCTTC

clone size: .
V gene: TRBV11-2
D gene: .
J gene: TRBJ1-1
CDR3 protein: CASSRQPTWVAFF
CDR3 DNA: TGTGCCAGCAGCCGTCAACCAACCTGGGTAGCTTTCTTT

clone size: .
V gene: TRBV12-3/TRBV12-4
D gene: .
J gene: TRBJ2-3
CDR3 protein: CASSFETEDTQYF
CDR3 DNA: TGTGCCAGCAGTTTTGAGACAGAGGATACGCAGTATTTT

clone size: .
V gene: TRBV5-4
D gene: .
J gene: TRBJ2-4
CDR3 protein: CASSWEGQRNIQYF
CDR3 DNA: TGTGCCAGCAGCTGGGAGGGACAGAGGAACATTCAGTACTTC

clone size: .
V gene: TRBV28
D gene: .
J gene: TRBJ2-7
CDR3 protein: CASTSGGAPYEQYF
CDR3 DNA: TGTGCCAGCACCAGTGGCGGGGCCCCCTACGAGCAGTACTTC

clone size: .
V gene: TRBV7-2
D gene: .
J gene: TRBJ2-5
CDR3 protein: CASSLKRSGQETQYF
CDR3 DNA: TGTGCCAGCAGCTTAAAACGGAGCGGACAAGAGACCCAGTACTTC

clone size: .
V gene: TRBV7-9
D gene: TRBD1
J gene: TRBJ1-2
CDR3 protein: CASSPQGGPYGYTF
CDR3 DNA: TGTGCCAGCAGCCCCCAGGGGGGGCCCTATGGCTACACCTTC

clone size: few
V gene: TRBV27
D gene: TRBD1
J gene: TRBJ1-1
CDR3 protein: CATPGGRTEAFF
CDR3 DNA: TGTGCCACCCCAGGGGGGCGGACTGAAGCTTTCTTT